A selection of T cell receptor beta chains follows, all from one sample in a study of T cell responses to AZD1222 COVID-19 vaccine. Clones were read by immunoSEQ multiplex PCR, and TCRdb kept only the in-frame ones, dropping some. The sample includes over 150,000 clones, approximately 90% seen only once; the top ten take less than 3%. The material sequenced was peripheral blood, taken on day 0 of AZD1222 vaccination. These receptors were collected from an adult in good health. The CDR3 runs from the conserved cysteine through the conserved F or W. Fields, in order: J gene, clone size, D gene, V gene, CDR3 protein, CDR3 DNA. A D gene is named only where the DNA matches it firmly. Expanded clones get a size class; other rows say once, few or many, or leave the size out.

J gene: TRBJ2-1; clone size: .; D gene: TRBD2; V gene: TRBV28; CDR3 protein: CASSSPQAGGPAKFF; CDR3 DNA: TGTGCCAGCAGTTCACCCCAAGCGGGAGGGCCTGCGAAGTTCTTC
J gene: TRBJ1-5; clone size: many; D gene: .; V gene: TRBV18; CDR3 protein: CASSPRLQGTDSNQPQHF; CDR3 DNA: TGTGCCAGCTCACCCAGGTTACAAGGGACGGATAGCAATCAGCCCCAGCATTTT
J gene: TRBJ2-7; clone size: .; D gene: .; V gene: TRBV2; CDR3 protein: CASSEEGSSYEQYF; CDR3 DNA: TGTGCCAGCAGTGAGGAGGGATCGTCCTACGAGCAGTACTTC
J gene: TRBJ1-1; clone size: .; D gene: TRBD1; V gene: TRBV30; CDR3 protein: CAWRTGAEAFF; CDR3 DNA: TGTGCCTGGAGGACAGGGGCTGAAGCTTTCTTT
J gene: TRBJ1-6; clone size: .; D gene: .; V gene: TRBV30; CDR3 protein: CAFTYRVNSPLHF; CDR3 DNA: TGTGCCTTCACATACAGGGTTAATTCACCCCTCCACTTT
J gene: TRBJ1-2; clone size: .; D gene: .; V gene: TRBV4-2; CDR3 protein: CASSQDIGTLYGYTF; CDR3 DNA: TGTGCCAGCAGCCAAGATATCGGGACACTCTATGGCTACACCTTC
J gene: TRBJ2-7; clone size: .; D gene: TRBD2; V gene: TRBV28; CDR3 protein: CASALLSGSYEQYF; CDR3 DNA: TGTGCCAGCGCATTACTTAGCGGGAGTTACGAGCAGTACTTC
J gene: TRBJ2-7; clone size: .; D gene: .; V gene: TRBV7-9; CDR3 protein: CASSYGPGYEQYF; CDR3 DNA: TGTGCCAGCAGCTATGGCCCCGGGTACGAGCAGTACTTC
J gene: TRBJ1-1; clone size: .; D gene: TRBD1; V gene: TRBV27; CDR3 protein: CASRKDRANTEAFF; CDR3 DNA: TGTGCCAGCAGGAAGGACAGGGCGAACACTGAAGCTTTCTTT
J gene: TRBJ2-1; clone size: .; D gene: TRBD2; V gene: TRBV15; CDR3 protein: CATSRMGLAGARSYNEQFF; CDR3 DNA: TGTGCCACCAGCAGGATGGGACTAGCGGGAGCTAGGTCCTACAATGAGCAGTTCTTC
J gene: TRBJ2-7; clone size: .; D gene: .; V gene: TRBV6-6; CDR3 protein: CASSNGDSSYEQYF; CDR3 DNA: TGTGCCAGCAGTAACGGGGACTCCTCCTACGAGCAGTACTTC
J gene: TRBJ1-2; clone size: .; D gene: TRBD1; V gene: TRBV6-2/TRBV6-3; CDR3 protein: CASSLGQGDYGYTF; CDR3 DNA: TGTGCCAGCAGTCTCGGACAGGGGGACTATGGCTACACCTTC
J gene: TRBJ2-1; clone size: once; D gene: .; V gene: TRBV2; CDR3 protein: CASLQTEQFF; CDR3 DNA: TGTGCCAGCCTTCAAACGGAGCAGTTCTTC
J gene: TRBJ1-5; clone size: .; D gene: TRBD1; V gene: TRBV19; CDR3 protein: CASSSTDRGGNQPQHF; CDR3 DNA: TGTGCCAGTAGTTCGACGGACAGGGGAGGCAATCAGCCCCAGCATTTT
J gene: TRBJ1-2; clone size: .; D gene: .; V gene: TRBV5-4; CDR3 protein: CASSLGGRSGHLRHDRYTF; CDR3 DNA: TGTGCCAGCAGCTTGGGTGGTAGGTCAGGGCATTTGAGGCACGATCGCTACACCTTC
J gene: TRBJ2-7; clone size: once; D gene: .; V gene: TRBV21-1; CDR3 protein: CASSKEDRTYYEQYF; CDR3 DNA: TGTGCCAGCAGCAAAGAGGACAGGACCTACTACGAGCAGTACTTC
J gene: TRBJ2-1; clone size: .; D gene: .; V gene: TRBV19; CDR3 protein: CASGPRGAHEQFF; CDR3 DNA: TGTGCCAGTGGACCTCGTGGGGCACATGAGCAGTTCTTC